The present T cell receptor (beta chain) was sequenced within a study of T cell changes during pregnancy in multiple sclerosis (dated by TCRdb to between 2017 and 2020). Context from the whole study: The study examined how the T cell repertoire changed over the course of pregnancy in women with multiple sclerosis.

A note on this clone: No antigen is known for it. The sample holds no much larger clone one base away, and base qualities are not on file. The same CDR3 also results from other DNA sequences found in this sample.

Based on the germline V gene (reference sequence), the CDR1 and CDR2 sequences are MNHEY and SMNVEV. The V end loses 3 bases and the J end loses 4 bases, and a stretch of 6 bases separates them. Reading from cysteine to phenylalanine, the CDR3 counts 12 amino acids. The DNA shown is the 36-base CDR3, in frame from base 1. The library was produced with the immunoSEQ multiplex PCR assay. The table comes from immuneACCESS by way of TCRdb, which keeps in-frame sequences with V and J called. Part of the clones is missing from these tables; in studies checked, under half for an unresolved V gene and the rest for unknown reasons. The sample data list about 36,000 clones, and roughly 91% of these were observed just once. The top ten clones comprise approximately 0.44% of the sample.

The chain links TRBV27 with TRBJ2-5; TRBD1 could be the D gene, as 6 bases match. This receptor was identified in a female donor in good health, enrolled as a control in a pregnancy study. This specimen consisted of CD4+ T cells from peripheral blood mononuclear cells, obtained in the second trimester of pregnancy. The sequenced DNA: TGTGCCAGCAGTTTCAGGGGAGAGACCCAGTACTTC. Its protein is CASSFRGETQYF.